Listed below are T cell receptor beta chains from one sample, sequenced in a study of blood T cells in healthy people across ages. From the 5' RACE reads, TCRdb called clonotypes with MiXCR, one entry per CDR3 protein. The sample lists a few hundred thousand distinct CDR3 sequences, more than 45% occurring once. Input material: blood. Source of these receptors: a man aged 55 to 69 in good health. The CDR3 runs from the conserved cysteine through the conserved F or W. A D gene is named only where the DNA matches it firmly. Only some rows state a clone size, as once, few, many or a class for expanded clones.

j_call clone_size d_call v_call cdr3_aa cdr3_nt
TRBJ1-2 - TRBD1 TRBV7-2 CASSLSRTGSYGYTF TGTGCCAGCAGCTTATCGCGGACAGGGAGTTATGGCTACACCTTC
TRBJ2-7 - TRBD2 TRBV5-8 CASTRLDAGRGEQYF TGTGCCAGCACCCGTTTGGACGCGGGGAGGGGCGAGCAGTACTTC
TRBJ1-2 - TRBD1 TRBV4-1 CASSRQGIAYGYTF TGCGCCAGCAGCCGACAGGGAATCGCCTATGGCTACACCTTC
TRBJ2-2 few TRBD2 TRBV11-2 CASSLDQLAGGPVNTGELFF TGTGCCAGCAGCTTAGATCAACTAGCGGGGGGGCCGGTAAACACCGGGGAGCTGTTTTTT
TRBJ2-7 - TRBD2 TRBV28 CASSYKAGENNEQYF TGTGCCAGCAGTTACAAAGCGGGAGAGAACAATGAGCAGTACTTC
TRBJ2-7 once - TRBV13 CASSLEGGPSSYEQYF TGTGCCAGCAGCTTAGAGGGGGGACCTAGCTCCTACGAGCAGTACTTC
TRBJ1-4 - - TRBV20-1 CSAPKTGDEKLFF TGCAGCGCTCCTAAAACGGGGGATGAAAAACTGTTTTTT
TRBJ2-7 - - TRBV30 CAWSDGVGGEQYF TGTGCCTGGAGTGACGGTGTGGGGGGCGAGCAGTACTTC
TRBJ2-7 - - TRBV27 CASSLQPQGRYEQYF TGTGCCAGCAGTTTACAACCCCAGGGGCGGTACGAGCAGTACTTC
TRBJ2-1 once TRBD2 TRBV20-1 CSARRFSGGGEQFF TGCAGTGCTAGGAGGTTTAGCGGGGGAGGTGAGCAGTTCTTC
TRBJ1-6 - - TRBV20-1 CSAKVRGWNSPLHF TGCAGTGCTAAAGTGCGGGGTTGGAATTCACCCCTCCACTTT
TRBJ1-5 - - TRBV6-4 CASYYQPQHF TGTGCCAGCTACTATCAGCCCCAGCATTTT
TRBJ2-6 - TRBD1 TRBV10-3 CAISESGQGAGANVLTF TGTGCCATCAGTGAGTCGGGACAGGGGGCTGGGGCCAACGTCCTGACTTTC
TRBJ2-5 - - TRBV4-3 CASSQDSASQETQYF TGCGCCAGCAGCCAAGATTCGGCAAGCCAAGAGACCCAGTACTTC
TRBJ2-7 - - TRBV27 CASSFLQGDEQYF TGTGCCAGTAGTTTCCTACAGGGCGACGAGCAGTACTTC
TRBJ2-7 many TRBD2 TRBV20-1 CSARTGLAYEQYF TGCAGTGCTAGAACCGGACTAGCTTACGAGCAGTACTTC
TRBJ2-5 - TRBD1 TRBV19 CARAGGTGKTQYF TGTGCCAGAGCAGGCGGGACAGGGAAGACCCAGTACTTC
TRBJ1-5 - - TRBV20-1 CSASGAGNSNQPQHF TGCAGTGCCTCCGGGGCAGGGAATAGCAATCAGCCCCAGCATTTT
TRBJ2-3 many TRBD2 TRBV5-1 CASSSGGLRDTQYF TGCGCCAGCAGCTCGGGGGGGCTCAGAGATACGCAGTATTTT
TRBJ2-5 - - TRBV10-2 CASSERGTWYQETQYF TGCGCCAGCAGTGAAAGGGGGACTTGGTACCAAGAGACCCAGTACTTC
TRBJ1-1 - - TRBV7-9 CASSLDYEAFF TGTGCCAGCAGCCTTGATTATGAAGCTTTCTTT
TRBJ2-7 - - TRBV20-1 CSASRGGGFSYEQYF TGCAGTGCTAGTAGAGGGGGGGGATTCTCCTACGAGCAGTACTTC
TRBJ1-1 - TRBD1 TRBV10-3 CAISESTGIEAFF TGTGCCATCAGTGAGTCGACAGGGATAGAAGCTTTCTTT